The sample holds many counts of the clone carrying this T cell receptor (beta chain). This sample stems from a study of blood T cells in healthy people across ages. It was with a sample-barcoded 5' primer and a J-beta primer mix that a second PCR of about 6 to 11 cycles was run. TCRdb reanalysed the 5' RACE reads using MiXCR and keeps one entry per CDR3 protein. This table holds about 630,000 distinct CDR3 sequences, under 25% found once. This sequence was found in a man between 65 and 80 years old in good health. The sample consisted of blood.

The CDR3 bases are TGCGCCAGCAGCCAGACTGACAGCAATAATTCACCCCTCCACTTT. Translation: CASSQTDSNNSPLHF. The gene calls are TRBV4-3 and TRBJ1-6, with D possibly matching TRBD1 (5 bases). CDR1 LGHNA and CDR2 YSLEER come from the germline V gene. Trimming took 3 bases from V and 5 from J, leaving 11 bases between them. The length of the CDR3 is 15 residues.